The 3 T cell receptor beta chains reported below all come from one sample, sequenced in a study of blood T cell repertoires in COVID-19. Profiling relied on immunoSEQ multiplex PCR, and the TCRdb table lists in-frame clones only, not all of them. The profile covers 310,000 or so clones, with 85% to 90% appearing a single time and roughly 1.3% taken by the ten largest. Sequenced input: peripheral blood. Receptors were obtained from a man between 65 and 79 years old with acute or convalescent COVID-19.

The rearrangement joins TRBV7-6 to TRBJ2-3; the match to TRBD2 covers 8 bases. With V trimmed by 1 base and J by 0 bases, 9 bases remained unmatched. CDR3 length equals 18 residues. CDR1 is SGHVS, CDR2 FNYEAQ, per germline. CDR3 in DNA: TGTGCCAGCAGCTTAGTCCCGAGCGGGAGCCCCAGCACAGATACGCAGTATTTT. Its translation: CASSLVPSGSPSTDTQYF.

The chain uses TRBV7-7 and TRBJ2-2; tentatively, D is TRBD1 (6 bases). The CDR3 is made up of 15 amino acids. CDR1 SSHAT and CDR2 FNYEAQ come from the germline V gene (reference sequence). Trimming took 2 bases from V and 5 from J, leaving 12 bases between them. CDR3 region: CASSLLGHETGELFF. The CDR3 nucleotides read TGTGCCAGCAGCTTATTGGGACACGAGACCGGGGAGCTGTTTTTT. Drawing the rest from reference TRBV7-7 and TRBJ2-2, the complete variable domain is GAGVSQSPRYKVTKRGQDVTLRCDPISSHATLYWYQQALGQGPEFLTYFNYEAQPDKSGLPSDRFSAERPEGSISTLTIQRTEQRDSAMYRCASSLLGHETGELFFGEGSRLTVL.

This sequence joins TRBV7-2 and TRBJ1-1; D is perhaps TRBD1 (5 bases). This CDR3 has 14 amino acids. In germline, CDR1 is SGHTA, CDR2 FQGNSA. V gave up 3 bases and J gave up 3 bases, with 11 bases separating them. DNA for the CDR3: TGTGCCAGCAGCTTTCGGGGGGGGGACACTGAAGCTTTCTTT. It is translated as CASSFRGGDTEAFF.